Below, one TCR beta chain is given with its context. This sample was included in a study of blood T cell repertoires in COVID-19. TCRdb's copy holds only in-frame clones and misses some; the assay was immunoSEQ multiplex PCR. The profile covers 140,000 to 150,000 clones, with approximately 85% appearing a single time and roughly 3.4% taken by the ten largest. The germline V gene has CDR1 SGDLS and CDR2 YYNGEE. The CDR3 consists of 16 residues. J was trimmed by 5 bases and V by 0 bases; bases with no gene match: 5. This chain connects TRBV9 to TRBJ2-5; TRBD1 aligns across 12 bases. Sequencing input: PBMCs or T cells enriched from blood (not recorded which). The TCR originated in a woman aged 50 to 65 with acute COVID-19. The CDR3 DNA is TGTGCCAGCAGCGTAGTCGGGACAGGGGGCGAGGAGACCCAGTACTTC. This encodes CASSVVGTGGEETQYF.